This T cell receptor beta chain was sequenced in a study of control samples from healthy donors and cancer patients. The CDR3 runs 16 residues. The germline CDR1 and CDR2 sequences are LNHNV and YYDKDF (reference sequence). Trimming cost V 0 bases and J 4 bases, with 15 bases left between them. Assay used: immunoSEQ multiplex PCR; TCRdb lists only in-frame clones, some missing. The repertoire holds 60,000 to 65,000 clones, with roughly 85% as singletons. This sequence originates from a man aged 35 to 55 in good health. Sequencing was done on a sample of blood. The V gene is TRBV15, the J gene TRBJ2-5; D gene uncertain. The CDR3 DNA sequence: TGTGCCACCAGCAGAGAGTATCAGGAATGGGGAGAGACCCAGTACTTC. This gives the protein CATSREYQEWGETQYF.